The 18 T cell receptor beta chains presented below share a single source sample, sequenced in a study of blood T cell repertoires in COVID-19. The protocol was immunoSEQ multiplex PCR, while the TCRdb copy is restricted to in-frame clones and leaves out a portion. The sample has 95,000 to 100,000 clones; approximately 92% are singletons. The material sequenced was peripheral blood. These TCRs come from a man aged 45-65 years with active COVID-19.

V usage is TRBV19 and J usage is TRBJ1-5; 9 nucleotides match TRBD1. CDR3 size: 14 residues. Trimming removed 5 bases from V and 5 bases from J; junction bases left unmatched: 4. Per the germline V gene, CDR1 is LNHDA and CDR2 is SQIVND (reference sequence). CDR3 sequence: CASSAWTGDQPQHF. The CDR3 region has the DNA TGTGCCAGTAGTGCCTGGACAGGGGATCAGCCCCAGCATTTT.

The chain couples TRBV9 to TRBJ2-7, with a tentative D call TRBD1 (6 bases). CDR3 length: 15 residues. The germline gives CDR1 SGDLS, CDR2 YYNGEE. With 3 bases removed from V and 7 bases from J, the gap between germline ends came to 20 bases. The CDR3 is CASSGTGTIGGEQYF. The CDR3 DNA sequence: TGTGCCAGCAGCGGAACCGGGACAATCGGTGGGGAGCAGTACTTC.

The chain has TRBV9 and TRBJ2-3; TRBD1 agrees at 7 bases. The CDR3 length is 15 residues. The trim removed 0 bases at V and 0 bases at J, leaving 1 base unmatched. Per germline, CDR1 SGDLS and CDR2 YYNGEE. The DNA for the CDR3 is TGTGCCAGCAGCGTAGAGGGGGCTAGCACAGATACGCAGTATTTT. Encoded protein: CASSVEGASTDTQYF.

The chain couples TRBV28 to TRBJ1-3; 8 bases match TRBD1. Losses at the gene ends were 4 bases for V and 8 bases for J; bases not matched to a gene: 7. The CDR3 runs 14 residues. Germline CDR1 MDHEN, CDR2 SYDVKM. In DNA form, the CDR3 reads TGTGCCAGCAGTTCGATGGACAGGGTGGACACCATATATTTT. Translation gives CASSSMDRVDTIYF.

This clone has just one count. The gene calls are TRBV29-1 and TRBJ1-1, with D maybe TRBD1 (5 bases). Trimming cost V 7 bases and J 5 bases, with 17 bases left between them. The germline V gene has CDR1 SQVTM and CDR2 ANQGSEA. The CDR3 has 13 amino acids. The CDR3 loop is CSAAAGPGTEAFF. The CDR3, as DNA: TGCAGCGCCGCGGCGGGGCCTGGAACTGAAGCTTTCTTT. Based on the CDR3 plus reference TRBV29-1 and TRBJ1-1, the full variable domain is SAVISQKPSRDICQRGTSLTIQCQVDSQVTMMFWYRQQPGQSLTLIATANQGSEATYESGFVIDKFPISRPNLTFSTLTVSNMSPEDSSIYLCSAAAGPGTEAFFGQGTRLTVV.

The chain has TRBV19 and TRBJ2-5; 7 bases match TRBD1. The CDR3 length is 13 residues. In germline, CDR1 is LNHDA, CDR2 SQIVND (reference sequence). V trimming: 5 bases; J trimming: 5 bases; junction bases outside the gene matches: 5. CDR3 region: CASSLDRRETQYF. Here the CDR3 DNA reads TGTGCCAGTAGTCTGGACAGGCGGGAGACCCAGTACTTC.

The chain uses TRBV9 and TRBJ2-6; D gene ambiguous. This CDR3 region has 18 residues. Per germline, CDR1 SGDLS and CDR2 YYNGEE. Between the trimmed V and J ends, which lost 0 bases and 4 bases, there was a span of 17 bases. CDR3 in amino acids: CASSVGLTVVGGANVLTF. The DNA of the CDR3 is TGTGCCAGCAGCGTAGGTCTTACTGTTGTCGGGGGGGCCAACGTCCTGACTTTC.

This clone has just one count. Here the CDR3 reads CASSGQGDGYTF. The CDR3 DNA reads as TGTGCCAGCAGCGGACAGGGAGATGGCTACACCTTC. The chain couples TRBV7-9 to TRBJ1-2; 8 bases align to TRBD1. The V gene's germline CDR1 is SEHNR and CDR2 FQNEAQ (reference sequence). V trimming: 5 bases; J trimming: 6 bases; junction bases outside the gene matches: 2. The length of the CDR3 is 12 residues.

In this sample, this clone turned up a few times. The chain is built from TRBV5-1 and TRBJ1-4, with D possibly TRBD1 on 5 matching bases. Germline V gives CDR1 SGHRS, CDR2 YFSETQ. The CDR3 covers 14 residues. The V and J ends lost 5 bases and 6 bases respectively, with 14 bases between them. The CDR3 loop is CASSNGGPDEKLFF. As DNA, the CDR3 is TGCGCCAGCAGTAACGGGGGACCGGATGAAAAACTGTTTTTT.

The CDR3 sequence: CASSRGGNTEAFF. CDR3 DNA sequence: TGTGCCAGCAGTCGGGGGGGGAACACTGAAGCTTTCTTT. The chain links TRBV2 to TRBJ1-1; possible D gene TRBD1, 5 bases. V was clipped by 5 bases and J by 1 base, with 8 bases between them. The CDR3 is made up of 13 amino acids. The V gene's germline CDR1 is SNHLY and CDR2 FYNNEI.

This clone was counted a single time. The chain is built from TRBV7-6 and TRBJ2-7; 13 nucleotides agree with TRBD2. Germline CDR1 and CDR2: SGHVS and FNYEAQ. V lost 4 bases to trimming and J lost 6 bases; unmatched junction nucleotides: 6. The CDR3 loop spans 15 amino acids. The CDR3 DNA follows: TGTGCCAGCAGCTCCGGACTAGCGGGAGCCGGCGAGCAGTACTTC. Translating it yields CASSSGLAGAGEQYF.

This clone has a single count. The chain links TRBV18 to TRBJ2-5, with D maybe TRBD2 (6 bases). This CDR3 is 16 amino acids long. The V and J ends lost 5 bases and 5 bases respectively, with 21 bases between them. Germline loops: CDR1 KGHSH, CDR2 LQKENI. The CDR3 DNA is TGTGCCAGCTCAACGACGGAAGGAGGGTCACGGGAGACCCAGTACTTC. Translated, it gives CASSTTEGGSRETQYF.

The V gene is TRBV7-6, the J gene TRBJ1-1; maybe TRBD1 (5 bases). The CDR3 contains 15 residues. V dropped 4 bases and J dropped 6 bases, with 18 bases sitting between them. CDR1 SGHVS and CDR2 FNYEAQ come from the germline V gene. The CDR3 sequence is CASSSSAGTMAEAFF. CDR3 nucleotides: TGTGCCAGCAGCTCCTCCGCCGGGACTATGGCTGAAGCTTTCTTT.

The rearrangement joins TRBV19 to TRBJ1-5, with D possibly being TRBD1 (5 bases). This CDR3 contains 14 residues. In germline, CDR1 is LNHDA, CDR2 SQIVND (reference sequence). V lost 3 bases and J lost 6, with 12 bases in between. The CDR3 reads CASSIAGKGQPQHF. As DNA, the CDR3 is TGTGCCAGTAGTATCGCAGGGAAAGGTCAGCCCCAGCATTTT.

The chain uses TRBV2 and TRBJ1-5; TRBD1 agrees at 8 bases. From germline, CDR1 is SNHLY and CDR2 FYNNEI. This CDR3 has 14 amino acids. V shed 4 bases and J 6 bases; nucleotides not matched to a gene: 5. The CDR3 protein is CASSAGGGGQPQHF. The CDR3, as DNA: TGTGCCAGCAGTGCAGGGGGCGGCGGTCAGCCCCAGCATTTT.

The CDR3 nucleotides are TGTGCCAGCAGCCACGCCGGGACAGGGGGGTGGGAGCAGTACTTC. It yields the protein CASSHAGTGGWEQYF. J is TRBJ2-7 and V is TRBV28, with 11 bases aligning to TRBD1. The CDR3 totals 15 residues. Unmatched junction bases numbered 11, after V lost 6 bases and J lost 7 bases. Germline V gene lookup returns CDR1 MDHEN and CDR2 SYDVKM. Variable domain in full (rest from reference TRBV28 and TRBJ2-7): DVKVTQSSRYLVKRTGEKVFLECVQDMDHENMFWYRQDPGLGLRLIYFSYDVKMKEKGDIPEGYSVSREKKERFSLILESASTNQTSMYLCASSHAGTGGWEQYFGPGTRLTVT.

This chain links TRBV19 with TRBJ1-2; TRBD1 aligns across 9 bases. Germline V lookup: CDR1 LNHDA, CDR2 SQIVND (reference sequence). The CDR3 contains 15 residues. V was pared by 5 bases and J by 6 bases, with 10 bases of the junction left unmatched. The chain's CDR3 is CASSGLDRGAHGYTF. The CDR3 nucleotides are TGTGCCAGTAGTGGCTTAGACAGGGGGGCGCATGGCTACACCTTC.

The V gene is TRBV5-4, the J gene TRBJ2-7; weak D call: TRBD1 (7 bases). CDR1 and CDR2 (germline): SGHNT, YYREEE (reference sequence). V lost 1 base, J lost 6 bases, and 14 bases lay in between. The CDR3 has 14 residues. The CDR3 loop is CASSLSWQGGEQYF. The CDR3 DNA sequence: TGTGCCAGCAGCTTGAGTTGGCAGGGGGGCGAGCAGTACTTC.